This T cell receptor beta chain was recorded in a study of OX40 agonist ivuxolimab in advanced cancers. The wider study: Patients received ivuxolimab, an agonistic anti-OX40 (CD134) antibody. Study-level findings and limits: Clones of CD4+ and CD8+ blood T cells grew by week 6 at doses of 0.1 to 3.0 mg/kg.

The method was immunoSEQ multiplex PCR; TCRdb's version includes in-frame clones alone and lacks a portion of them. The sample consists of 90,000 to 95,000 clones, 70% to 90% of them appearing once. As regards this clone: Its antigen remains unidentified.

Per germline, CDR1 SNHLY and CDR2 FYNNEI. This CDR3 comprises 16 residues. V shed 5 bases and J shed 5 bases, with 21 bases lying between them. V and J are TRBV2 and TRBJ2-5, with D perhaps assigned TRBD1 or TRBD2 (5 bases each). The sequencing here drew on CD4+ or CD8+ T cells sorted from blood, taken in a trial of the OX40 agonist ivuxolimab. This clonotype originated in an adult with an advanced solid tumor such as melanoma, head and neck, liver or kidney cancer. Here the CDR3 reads CASSQIGTATFETQYF. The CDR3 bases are TGTGCCAGCAGTCAAATTGGGACGGCCACTTTTGAGACCCAGTACTTC.